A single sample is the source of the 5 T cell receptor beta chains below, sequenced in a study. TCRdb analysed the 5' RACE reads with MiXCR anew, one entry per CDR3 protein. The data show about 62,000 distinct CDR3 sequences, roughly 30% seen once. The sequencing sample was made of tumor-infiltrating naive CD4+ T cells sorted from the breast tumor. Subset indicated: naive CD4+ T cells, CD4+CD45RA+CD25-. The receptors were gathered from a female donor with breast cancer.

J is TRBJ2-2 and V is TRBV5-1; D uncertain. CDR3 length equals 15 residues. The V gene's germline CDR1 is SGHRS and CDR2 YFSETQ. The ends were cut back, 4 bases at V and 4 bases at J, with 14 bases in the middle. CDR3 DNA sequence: TGCGCCAGCAGCCCTATTAAGGGAACCACCGGGGAGCTGTTTTTT. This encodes CASSPIKGTTGELFF.

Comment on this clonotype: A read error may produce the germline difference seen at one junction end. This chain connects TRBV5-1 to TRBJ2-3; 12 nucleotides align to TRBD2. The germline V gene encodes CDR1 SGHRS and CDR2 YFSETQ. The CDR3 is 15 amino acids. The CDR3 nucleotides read TGCGCCAGCAGCTGGGGACTAGCGGGCACAGACACGCAGTATTTT. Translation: CASSWGLAGTDTQYF.

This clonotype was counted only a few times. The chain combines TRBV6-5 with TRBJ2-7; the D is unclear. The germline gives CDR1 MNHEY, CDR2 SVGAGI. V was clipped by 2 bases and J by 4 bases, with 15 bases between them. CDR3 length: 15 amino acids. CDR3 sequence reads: CASSYDLYAQYEQYF. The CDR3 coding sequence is TGTGCCAGCAGTTACGACCTTTATGCCCAGTACGAGCAGTACTTC.

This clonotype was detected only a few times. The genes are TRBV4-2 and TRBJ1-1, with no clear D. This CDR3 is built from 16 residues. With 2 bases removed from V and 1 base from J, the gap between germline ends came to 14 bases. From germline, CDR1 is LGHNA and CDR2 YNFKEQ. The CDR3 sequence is CASSQNHNRGNTEAFF. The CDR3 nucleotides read TGTGCCAGCAGCCAAAATCATAATCGGGGGAACACTGAAGCTTTCTTT.

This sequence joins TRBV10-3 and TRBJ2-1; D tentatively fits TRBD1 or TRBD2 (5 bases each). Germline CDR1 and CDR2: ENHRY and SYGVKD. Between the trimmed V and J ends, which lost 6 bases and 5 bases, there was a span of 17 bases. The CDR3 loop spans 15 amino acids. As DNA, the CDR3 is TGTGCCATCAGAAAAGCCGGGACGGCAGACAATGAGCAGTTCTTC. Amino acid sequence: CAIRKAGTADNEQFF.